This T cell receptor beta chain comes out of a study of CD8 T cells in ankylosing spondylitis. Study-level points and caveats: Clones linked to disease, bearing a CD8+ phenotype, were relatively rare in peripheral blood. Previously reported in reactive arthritis synovial fluid and blood were some of the motif variants. From matched ankylosing spondylitis synovial fluid, disease-linked clones were reportedly recovered at significantly enriched levels.

This clonotype was counted a few times. Its antigen is still unknown. V lost 4 bases and J lost 2, with 11 bases in between. This CDR3 spans 14 amino acids. TCRdb passed the 5' RACE reads through MiXCR, listing each CDR3 protein once. The sample includes 200,000 to 300,000 distinct CDR3 sequences, roughly a quarter of them seen just once. The V call is TRBV12-3 or TRBV12-4, the J call TRBJ2-5; possible D gene TRBD1, 6 bases. The sequencing sample was made of blood, either unsorted or a sorted T cell fraction (not recorded which). This clonotype originated in a male donor with ankylosing spondylitis or in good health (not recorded which). The CDR3 sequence: CASSYRDRQETQYF. Here the CDR3 DNA reads TGTGCCAGCAGTTATAGAGACAGGCAAGAGACCCAGTACTTC.